The rows below give T cell receptor beta chains drawn from one sample of a study of T cells after yellow fever vaccination. TCRdb ran MiXCR on the 5' RACE reads and lists one entry per CDR3 protein. The sample lists under 350,000 distinct CDR3 sequences, roughly 4.3% occurring once. The sequencing used PBMCs, collected 5 days after the yellow fever booster vaccination. Source of these receptors: a man younger than 30 who received the YFV17D yellow fever vaccine. CDR3s include the opening cysteine and the closing phenylalanine or tryptophan. A D gene is named only where the DNA matches it firmly. The size of a clone is reported for some rows only, either as once, few or many, or as a class for expanded clones.

clone size: few
J gene: TRBJ2-2
D gene: NA
V gene: TRBV5-1
CDR3 protein: CASSFSRTTGELFF
CDR3 DNA: TGCGCCAGCAGCTTCAGCCGGACCACCGGGGAGCTGTTTTTT

clone size: few
J gene: TRBJ2-1
D gene: NA
V gene: TRBV7-9
CDR3 protein: CASSPLPDNEQFF
CDR3 DNA: TGTGCCAGCAGCCCACTACCCGACAATGAGCAGTTCTTC

clone size: few
J gene: TRBJ2-2
D gene: NA
V gene: TRBV4-2
CDR3 protein: CASNPTGGPGELFF
CDR3 DNA: TGTGCCAGCAACCCTACTGGGGGGCCCGGGGAGCTGTTTTTT

clone size: NA
J gene: TRBJ2-1
D gene: NA
V gene: TRBV3-1
CDR3 protein: CASSATPGINEQFF
CDR3 DNA: TGTGCCAGCAGCGCGACTCCCGGGATCAATGAGCAGTTCTTC

clone size: NA
J gene: TRBJ2-5
D gene: TRBD2
V gene: TRBV29-1
CDR3 protein: CSVGPERGETQYF
CDR3 DNA: TGCAGCGTTGGGCCGGAGCGGGGGGAGACCCAGTACTTC

clone size: many
J gene: TRBJ2-1
D gene: TRBD2
V gene: TRBV7-9
CDR3 protein: CASSLGIQRGGSINEQFF
CDR3 DNA: TGTGCCAGCAGCTTAGGTATCCAGCGGGGAGGTTCCATCAATGAGCAGTTCTTC

clone size: few
J gene: TRBJ2-2
D gene: TRBD2
V gene: TRBV7-2
CDR3 protein: CASSHRGLAVNTGELFF
CDR3 DNA: TGTGCCAGCAGCCACCGGGGACTAGCGGTGAACACCGGGGAGCTGTTTTTT

clone size: few
J gene: TRBJ2-1
D gene: NA
V gene: TRBV6-2/TRBV6-3
CDR3 protein: CASRDGGSSYNEQFF
CDR3 DNA: TGTGCCAGCAGAGACGGGGGTAGCTCCTACAATGAGCAGTTCTTC

clone size: few
J gene: TRBJ1-5
D gene: NA
V gene: TRBV19
CDR3 protein: CASSMYFQPQHF
CDR3 DNA: TGTGCCAGTAGTATGTATTTCCAGCCCCAGCATTTT

clone size: few
J gene: TRBJ1-2
D gene: NA
V gene: TRBV5-1
CDR3 protein: CASSRPRAGGDYGYTF
CDR3 DNA: TGCGCCAGCAGCCGACCGCGGGCCGGGGGGGACTATGGCTACACCTTC

clone size: NA
J gene: TRBJ1-3
D gene: NA
V gene: TRBV6-6
CDR3 protein: CASSYSLVQGGNKNTIYF
CDR3 DNA: TGTGCCAGCAGTTACTCCCTCGTCCAGGGTGGTAATAAAAACACCATATATTTT

clone size: few
J gene: TRBJ2-5
D gene: TRBD2
V gene: TRBV30
CDR3 protein: CAWSGVKRGWSRTQYF
CDR3 DNA: TGTGCCTGGAGTGGCGTCAAGCGGGGGTGGAGCCGGACCCAGTACTTC

clone size: many
J gene: TRBJ2-1
D gene: NA
V gene: TRBV30
CDR3 protein: CAWSLTAGIPGNEQFF
CDR3 DNA: TGTGCCTGGAGTCTTACCGCCGGGATTCCGGGCAATGAGCAGTTCTTC

clone size: few
J gene: TRBJ2-4
D gene: NA
V gene: TRBV7-2
CDR3 protein: CASSLYRDRQYF
CDR3 DNA: TGTGCCAGCAGCTTGTACCGGGACCGTCAGTACTTC

clone size: NA
J gene: TRBJ1-4
D gene: NA
V gene: TRBV4-3
CDR3 protein: CASSQDFTGGNRKLFF
CDR3 DNA: TGCGCCAGCAGCCAAGATTTCACAGGAGGTAATCGAAAACTGTTTTTT

clone size: NA
J gene: TRBJ2-1
D gene: NA
V gene: TRBV11-2
CDR3 protein: CASSPAANYNEQFF
CDR3 DNA: TGTGCCAGCAGCCCCGCAGCGAATTACAATGAGCAGTTCTTC

clone size: few
J gene: TRBJ2-7
D gene: NA
V gene: TRBV5-5
CDR3 protein: CASSLEAGHQGYEQYF
CDR3 DNA: TGTGCCAGCAGCTTGGAGGCCGGACACCAAGGGTACGAGCAGTACTTC

clone size: few
J gene: TRBJ1-6
D gene: NA
V gene: TRBV25-1
CDR3 protein: CASSELWDGSPLHF
CDR3 DNA: TGTGCCAGCAGTGAGTTATGGGACGGCTCGCCCCTCCACTTT

clone size: few
J gene: TRBJ2-1
D gene: NA
V gene: TRBV27
CDR3 protein: CASSLGGPEQFF
CDR3 DNA: TGTGCCAGCAGTTTAGGGGGCCCCGAGCAGTTCTTC

clone size: NA
J gene: TRBJ2-1
D gene: NA
V gene: TRBV4-1
CDR3 protein: CASSLREYNEQFF
CDR3 DNA: TGCGCCAGCAGCCTTCGAGAGTACAATGAGCAGTTCTTC

clone size: many
J gene: TRBJ2-1
D gene: NA
V gene: TRBV6-1
CDR3 protein: CASSFGPRPGEQFF
CDR3 DNA: TGTGCCAGCAGTTTTGGGCCCCGACCGGGAGAGCAGTTCTTC

clone size: NA
J gene: TRBJ2-5
D gene: TRBD2
V gene: TRBV5-1
CDR3 protein: CASSAGTSGGASQETQYF
CDR3 DNA: TGCGCCAGCAGCGCCGGGACTAGCGGGGGGGCCAGTCAAGAGACCCAGTACTTC

clone size: few
J gene: TRBJ1-6
D gene: NA
V gene: TRBV2
CDR3 protein: CASSEVGRRYDSPLHF
CDR3 DNA: TGTGCCAGCAGTGAAGTTGGCCGACGATATGATTCACCCCTCCACTTT

clone size: NA
J gene: TRBJ2-3
D gene: NA
V gene: TRBV5-4
CDR3 protein: CASPADTQYF
CDR3 DNA: TGTGCCAGCCCGGCAGATACGCAGTATTTT

clone size: many
J gene: TRBJ2-1
D gene: TRBD2
V gene: TRBV4-1
CDR3 protein: CASSQAGTSGGSYNEQFF
CDR3 DNA: TGCGCCAGCAGCCAGGCCGGGACTAGCGGGGGGTCGTACAATGAGCAGTTCTTC

clone size: NA
J gene: TRBJ2-5
D gene: TRBD2
V gene: TRBV4-1
CDR3 protein: CASSQGRGIQETQYF
CDR3 DNA: TGCGCCAGCAGCCAAGGGCGGGGGATACAAGAGACCCAGTACTTC

clone size: NA
J gene: TRBJ2-7
D gene: TRBD1
V gene: TRBV18
CDR3 protein: CASSPPRGHNEQYF
CDR3 DNA: TGTGCCAGCTCACCACCGAGGGGGCACAACGAGCAGTACTTC

clone size: NA
J gene: TRBJ2-3
D gene: TRBD1
V gene: TRBV6-6
CDR3 protein: CASSSADRDQYF
CDR3 DNA: TGTGCCAGCAGTTCGGCCGACAGGGACCAGTATTTT

clone size: NA
J gene: TRBJ2-7
D gene: TRBD1
V gene: TRBV6-5
CDR3 protein: CASSQGAGMNEQYF
CDR3 DNA: TGTGCCAGCAGCCAGGGGGCCGGGATGAACGAGCAGTACTTC

clone size: many
J gene: TRBJ2-2
D gene: NA
V gene: TRBV24-1
CDR3 protein: CAVRETYTGELFF
CDR3 DNA: TGTGCCGTAAGAGAAACTTACACCGGGGAGCTGTTTTTT

clone size: NA
J gene: TRBJ1-1
D gene: NA
V gene: TRBV10-3
CDR3 protein: CAISRQWLGTEAFF
CDR3 DNA: TGTGCCATCAGTCGTCAATGGCTAGGCACTGAAGCTTTCTTT

clone size: few
J gene: TRBJ2-3
D gene: NA
V gene: TRBV12-5
CDR3 protein: CASGFGQYQTDTQYF
CDR3 DNA: TGTGCTAGTGGATTCGGACAGTACCAAACAGATACGCAGTATTTT

clone size: many
J gene: TRBJ2-1
D gene: TRBD2
V gene: TRBV5-1
CDR3 protein: CASSLTSGYNEQFF
CDR3 DNA: TGCGCCAGCAGCTTGACTAGCGGTTACAATGAGCAGTTCTTC

clone size: few
J gene: TRBJ1-6
D gene: NA
V gene: TRBV18
CDR3 protein: CASSPLPGISYNSPLHF
CDR3 DNA: TGTGCCAGCTCACCGTTACCGGGGATTTCCTATAATTCACCCCTCCACTTT

clone size: few
J gene: TRBJ1-1
D gene: NA
V gene: TRBV20-1
CDR3 protein: CSAMGRNTEAFF
CDR3 DNA: TGCAGTGCTATGGGACGGAACACTGAAGCTTTCTTT

clone size: many
J gene: TRBJ2-3
D gene: TRBD1
V gene: TRBV29-1
CDR3 protein: CSVAAQGADTQYF
CDR3 DNA: TGCAGCGTTGCCGCCCAGGGGGCAGATACGCAGTATTTT

clone size: few
J gene: TRBJ2-1
D gene: TRBD2
V gene: TRBV7-2
CDR3 protein: CASSFPFGGASYNEQFF
CDR3 DNA: TGTGCCAGCAGCTTTCCCTTCGGGGGGGCTTCCTACAATGAGCAGTTCTTC

clone size: NA
J gene: TRBJ2-3
D gene: NA
V gene: TRBV27
CDR3 protein: CASSRQPTVTDTQYF
CDR3 DNA: TGTGCCAGCAGTCGACAACCGACAGTCACAGATACGCAGTATTTT

clone size: many
J gene: TRBJ2-3
D gene: NA
V gene: TRBV7-9
CDR3 protein: CASSLGRGTQYF
CDR3 DNA: TGTGCCAGCAGCTTAGGTCGGGGTACGCAGTATTTT

clone size: NA
J gene: TRBJ1-2
D gene: NA
V gene: TRBV5-1
CDR3 protein: CASSFDSGAGYGYTF
CDR3 DNA: TGCGCCAGCAGCTTTGATTCAGGGGCCGGGTATGGCTACACCTTC

clone size: many
J gene: TRBJ2-3
D gene: NA
V gene: TRBV2
CDR3 protein: CASQDPDPNTQYF
CDR3 DNA: TGTGCCAGCCAGGACCCCGATCCCAATACGCAGTATTTT

clone size: many
J gene: TRBJ2-1
D gene: NA
V gene: TRBV9
CDR3 protein: CASSVQGRDEQFF
CDR3 DNA: TGTGCCAGCAGCGTACAGGGGAGGGATGAGCAGTTCTTC

clone size: many
J gene: TRBJ1-1
D gene: NA
V gene: TRBV12-3/TRBV12-4
CDR3 protein: CASSLRQLNTEAFF
CDR3 DNA: TGTGCCAGCAGTTTACGGCAGTTGAACACTGAAGCTTTCTTT

clone size: NA
J gene: TRBJ2-3
D gene: NA
V gene: TRBV12-3/TRBV12-4
CDR3 protein: CASSLAPLGTDTQYF
CDR3 DNA: TGTGCCAGCAGTTTAGCGCCCCTCGGCACAGATACGCAGTATTTT

clone size: few
J gene: TRBJ2-5
D gene: NA
V gene: TRBV6-1
CDR3 protein: CASSAPGTRSQETQYF
CDR3 DNA: TGTGCCAGCAGTGCGCCTGGGACAAGGTCCCAAGAGACCCAGTACTTC

clone size: few
J gene: TRBJ1-5
D gene: TRBD1
V gene: TRBV30
CDR3 protein: CAWSTRDRGAFQPQHF
CDR3 DNA: TGTGCCTGGAGTACCCGGGACAGGGGTGCGTTTCAGCCCCAGCATTTT

clone size: many
J gene: TRBJ2-7
D gene: NA
V gene: TRBV9
CDR3 protein: CASSAEAGLSYEQYF
CDR3 DNA: TGTGCCAGCAGCGCAGAGGCGGGCCTATCCTACGAGCAGTACTTC

clone size: many
J gene: TRBJ2-1
D gene: TRBD1
V gene: TRBV25-1
CDR3 protein: CASSESPGQGRGEQFF
CDR3 DNA: TGTGCCAGCAGTGAGTCTCCGGGACAGGGTCGAGGTGAGCAGTTCTTC